This TCR beta chain stems from a study of blood T cell repertoires in COVID-19. In the authors' workflow: The authors estimated nucleated cell counts from reference gene primer amplification. The data were produced by immunoSEQ multiplex PCR, yet TCRdb's version contains in-frame clones alone and is incomplete. V and J calls and clone size are given by that table; D and trimming were obtained from the DNA. The data contain fewer than 350,000 clones, under 90% of them singletons. This CDR3 has 14 residues. Trimming took 8 bases from V and 7 from J, leaving 15 bases between them. Germline CDR1 MRHNA, CDR2 SNTAGT.

This TCR was sampled from a woman aged 55-70 years with active or convalescent COVID-19. This chain links TRBV6-4 with TRBJ1-6, with D unclear. Sequencing input: peripheral blood. DNA for the CDR3: TGTGCCAGCCCCCAGAAGCGCGCCAATTCACCCCTCCACTTT. Its translation is CASPQKRANSPLHF.